There are a few counts of the clone carrying this TCR beta chain. Its antigen is unknown. J was trimmed by 5 bases and V by 7 bases; bases with no gene match: 9. CDR1 and CDR2 (germline): MNHNS, SASEGT. The CDR3 length is 15 residues. TCRdb used MiXCR to reprocess the 5' RACE reads, holding one entry per CDR3 protein. The sample lists about 340,000 distinct CDR3 sequences, 20% to 25% occurring once. This sample is drawn from a study of CD8 T cells in ankylosing spondylitis. General study results and limits: Blood from ankylosing spondylitis patients appeared to carry a characteristic roughly 8-variant TCR beta motif. Disease-linked clones reportedly concentrated significantly in matched ankylosing spondylitis synovial fluid. Existing reports had already noted some motif variants in reactive arthritis synovial fluid and blood. Peripheral blood samples showed relatively rare disease-linked clones, and these clones were CD8+.

The rearrangement links TRBV6-1 to TRBJ2-2, with 8 bases identical to TRBD2. Sample: blood, either unsorted or a sorted T cell fraction (not recorded which). This clonotype was obtained from a male donor with ankylosing spondylitis or in good health (not recorded which). The CDR3 region has the DNA TGTGCCAGCACCCACGGGGGGGGAGGGACCGGGGAGCTGTTTTTT. Amino acid sequence: CASTHGGGGTGELFF.